A single sample gave rise to the 3 T cell receptor beta chains below, sequenced in a study of blood T cell repertoires in COVID-19. Sequencing used immunoSEQ multiplex PCR; TCRdb keeps in-frame clones, though not all of them. The table shows about half a million clones, with roughly 88% occurring only once. Sequencing input: peripheral blood. The receptors here all came from a human donor in a cohort sampled during active COVID-19.

This chain links TRBV29-1 with TRBJ1-2, with D maybe TRBD1 (6 bases). Germline CDR1 is SQVTM and CDR2 is ANQGSEA. The V gene lost 5 bases and the J gene lost 4 bases, with 20 bases spanning the gap. The CDR3 covers 15 residues. The CDR3 reads CSVTTRTDSFYGYTF. CDR3 nucleotides: TGCAGCGTTACTACCCGGACAGATTCGTTCTATGGCTACACCTTC.

The CDR3 loop reads CASSEVGQGYGYTF. For the CDR3, the DNA is TGTGCCAGCAGTGAAGTCGGCCAGGGATATGGCTACACCTTC. This sequence joins TRBV6-1 and TRBJ1-2; D might be TRBD1 (5 bases). V lost 1 base, J lost 5 bases, and 11 bases lay in between. There are 14 residues in the CDR3. Germline V gives CDR1 MNHNS, CDR2 SASEGT.

This clone was detected a few times. V is TRBV2 and J is TRBJ1-1; unclear D gene. V shed 3 bases and J shed 7 bases, with 21 bases lying between them. Germline loops: CDR1 SNHLY, CDR2 FYNNEI. The CDR3 contains 16 residues. DNA for the CDR3: TGTGCCAGCAGTGACTCACCTGACATGCCCAACCTTGAAGCTTTCTTT. It codes for CASSDSPDMPNLEAFF.